The rows below give T cell receptor beta chains drawn from one sample of a study of OX40 agonist ivuxolimab in advanced cancers. The method was immunoSEQ multiplex PCR; TCRdb's version includes in-frame clones alone and lacks a portion of them. The sample yields approximately 77,000 clones, around four fifths seen once. The specimen comprised CD4+ or CD8+ T cells sorted from blood, sampled in a trial of the OX40 agonist ivuxolimab. Every receptor here comes from an adult with an advanced solid tumor such as melanoma, head and neck, liver or kidney cancer. CDR3s include the opening cysteine and the closing phenylalanine or tryptophan. Each record gives: V gene, clone size, D gene, J gene, CDR3 protein, CDR3 DNA. A D gene is named only where the DNA matches it firmly. Size values are once, few and many counts, or a class for expanded clones, and some rows have none.

>TRBV28|once|NA|TRBJ1-5
CASSLEPRDPSPQHF
TGTGCCAGCAGTTTAGAACCCCGGGACCCCAGTCCCCAGCATTTT
>TRBV28|NA|TRBD2|TRBJ2-7
CASTQGLAGVRRDYEQYF
TGTGCCAGCACCCAGGGACTAGCGGGAGTCCGTAGAGACTACGAGCAGTACTTC
>TRBV5-1|NA|TRBD2|TRBJ2-7
CASSSTSGGVEQYF
TGCGCCAGCAGCTCGACTAGCGGAGGGGTCGAGCAGTACTTC
>TRBV30|NA|NA|TRBJ2-5
CAWSDLETQYF
TGTGCCTGGAGTGACCTGGAGACCCAGTACTTC
>TRBV6-5|NA|NA|TRBJ1-1
CASSSPSEAFF
TGTGCCAGCAGTTCACCCTCTGAAGCTTTCTTT
>TRBV5-1|NA|TRBD2|TRBJ2-3
CASSLGTSGSRLGTDTQYF
TGCGCCAGCAGCTTGGGGACTAGCGGGAGTAGACTCGGCACAGATACGCAGTATTTT
>TRBV6-1|once|TRBD2|TRBJ2-7
CASITKTSGSYEQYF
TGTGCCAGCATCACGAAAACTAGCGGCTCCTACGAGCAGTACTTC
>TRBV5-6|NA|NA|TRBJ2-2
CASSPAGYGGELFF
TGTGCCAGCAGCCCGGCGGGGTACGGCGGGGAGCTGTTTTTT
>TRBV6-5|NA|TRBD2|TRBJ2-7
CASSRDYTGEQYF
TGTGCCAGCAGTCGGGACTACACGGGGGAGCAGTACTTC
>TRBV4-1|NA|NA|TRBJ1-6
CASSQDRGNSPLHF
TGCGCCAGCAGCCAAGATAGGGGGAATTCACCCCTCCACTTT
>TRBV18|NA|NA|TRBJ1-5
CASSQGGRSNQPQHF
TGTGCCAGCTCACAAGGGGGTAGGAGCAATCAGCCCCAGCATTTT
>TRBV7-9|NA|TRBD2|TRBJ2-1
CASSKQGLAGLGEQFF
TGTGCCAGCAGCAAACAGGGACTAGCGGGCTTAGGTGAGCAGTTCTTC
>TRBV9|few|TRBD2|TRBJ2-1
CASSETSGGLNEQFF
TGTGCCAGCAGCGAGACTAGCGGGGGGCTAAATGAGCAGTTCTTC
>TRBV6-1|once|NA|TRBJ1-5
CASSPGTLSNQPQHF
TGTGCCAGCAGCCCAGGGACACTTAGCAATCAGCCCCAGCATTTT
>TRBV7-2|NA|NA|TRBJ1-1
CASSPELNTEAFF
TGTGCCAGCAGCCCCGAGTTGAACACTGAAGCTTTCTTT
>TRBV6-1|NA|TRBD1|TRBJ2-1
CASLTGLGDNEQFF
TGTGCCAGCTTGACAGGGTTGGGGGACAATGAGCAGTTCTTC
>TRBV30|NA|NA|TRBJ1-5
CAWSVGVNQPQHF
TGTGCCTGGAGTGTTGGGGTAAATCAGCCCCAGCATTTT
>TRBV19|once|NA|TRBJ1-2
CASSIRPPANYGYTF
TGTGCCAGTAGTATTCGGCCCCCAGCTAACTATGGCTACACCTTC
>TRBV11-3|NA|TRBD1|TRBJ2-4
CASSFGQENIQYF
TGTGCCAGCAGCTTCGGACAGGAAAACATTCAGTACTTC
>TRBV2|NA|NA|TRBJ2-3
CASSPGTDTQYF
TGTGCCAGCAGCCCAGGCACAGATACGCAGTATTTT
>TRBV4-1|few|NA|TRBJ2-2
CASSQEGGLVTGELFF
TGCGCCAGCAGCCAAGAGGGGGGCCTTGTGACCGGGGAGCTGTTTTTT
>TRBV19|NA|NA|TRBJ1-5
CASTSAGEDPQHF
TGTGCCAGTACCTCGGCAGGGGAGGATCCCCAGCATTTT
>TRBV5-1|NA|TRBD2|TRBJ2-2
CASSPRAGGRTGELFF
TGCGCCAGCAGCCCGCGGGCGGGGGGTCGAACCGGGGAGCTGTTTTTT
>TRBV11-2|NA|TRBD2|TRBJ2-7
CASSRGGLAGGPGTYEQYF
TGTGCCAGCAGCCGGGGGGGGCTAGCGGGAGGGCCCGGGACCTACGAGCAGTACTTC
>TRBV6-5|NA|NA|TRBJ2-1
CASSYSIPGPHEQFF
TGTGCCAGCAGTTACTCGATCCCGGGACCCCACGAGCAGTTCTTC
>TRBV5-4|NA|TRBD2|TRBJ2-3
CASSLGRGGRTDTQYF
TGTGCCAGCAGCTTGGGTCGGGGGGGCCGCACAGATACGCAGTATTTT
>TRBV7-3|NA|NA|TRBJ2-2
CASSSQGPGELFF
TGTGCCAGCAGCTCCCAGGGTCCCGGGGAGCTGTTTTTT
>TRBV2|few|NA|TRBJ2-5
CASTSRDQLRAQYF
TGTGCCAGCACCTCACGGGACCAATTGCGGGCCCAGTACTTC
>TRBV5-6|NA|NA|TRBJ2-2
CASSLIGGRTGELFF
TGTGCCAGCAGCTTGATAGGGGGAAGGACCGGGGAGCTGTTTTTT